The 20 T cell receptor beta chains below were found in one sample sequenced in a study of metastatic and nonmetastatic thyroid tumors. No treatment had been given to any patient before thyroid surgery. Through MiXCR, TCRdb re-clonotyped the PCR reads. This sample yields about 28,000 clones, of which 15% to 20% are seen a single time; 4.7% belongs to the top ten. The sequenced material came from blood. The origin of the receptors is a female donor with papillary thyroid cancer or a benign thyroid nodule (not recorded which). Some clones in this sample may be carry-over from other donors' samples.

Details on this clone: This may come from a read error, since a much larger clone is one base off. The chain joins TRBV14 to TRBJ2-7, with D uncertain. CDR1 is SGHDN and CDR2 is FVKESK in the germline V gene. CDR3 length equals 12 residues. CDR3 bases: TGTGCCAGCATCCAAAATTCCTACGAGCAGTACTTC. Its translation is CASIQNSYEQYF.

V is TRBV12-3 or TRBV12-4 and J is TRBJ1-1; D call uncertain. There are 13 residues in the CDR3. V was clipped by 4 bases and J by 5 bases, with 11 bases between them. The CDR3 loop reads CASSSTWGTEAFF. CDR3 DNA: TGTGCCAGCAGTTCCACGTGGGGTACTGAAGCTTTCTTT.

This clone was detected a few times. In the same sample, other DNA sequences code for this CDR3. The chain employs TRBV6-2 or TRBV6-3 and TRBJ2-2; D might be TRBD2 (6 bases). Trimming shortened V by 4 bases and J by 5 bases, and 8 bases separated the two germline ends. This CDR3 spans 13 amino acids. Germline CDR1 reads MNHEY; CDR2 reads SVGEGT. The CDR3 reads CASSSGETGELFF. CDR3 bases: TGTGCCAGCAGTTCGGGGGAGACCGGGGAGCTGTTTTTT.

This clone showed up many times. The chain couples TRBV20-1 to TRBJ1-3; 9 bases are shared with TRBD1. Germline V CDR1 and CDR2: DFQATT, SNEGSKA (reference sequence). V was pared by 6 bases and J by 0 bases, with 6 bases of the junction left unmatched. The CDR3 is made up of 15 amino acids. CDR3 DNA sequence: TGCAGTGCAAGGGACAGGGTCGGCTCTGGAAACACCATATATTTT. This codes for CSARDRVGSGNTIYF.

This clone turned up a few times. The rearrangement joins TRBV6-1 to TRBJ1-6, with D hard to call. The CDR3 totals 11 residues. Germline CDR1 and CDR2: MNHNS and SASEGT. V was trimmed by 9 bases and J by 9 bases, leaving 9 bases between them. The CDR3 region has the DNA TGTGCCAGTCTGGAAGGTTCACCCCTCCACTTT. It is translated as CASLEGSPLHF.

By proportion, this clone is medium-sized (0.01 to 0.1%). The chain carries TRBV27 and TRBJ2-1; TRBD1 matches 10 bases. The CDR3 covers 15 residues. V shed 4 bases and J 4 bases; nucleotides not matched to a gene: 4. Germline CDR1 reads MNHEY; CDR2 reads SMNVEV (reference sequence). The CDR3 here is CASSSGTGVYNEQFF. DNA of the CDR3: TGTGCCAGCAGTTCGGGGACAGGGGTGTACAATGAGCAGTTCTTC.

This clone was counted ten times or more. This chain connects TRBV9 to TRBJ2-3; 10 bases fit TRBD1. Germline loops: CDR1 SGDLS, CDR2 YYNGEE. The CDR3 has 18 residues. J gave up 5 bases and V 0 bases, and 12 bases lay outside the gene matches. The CDR3 DNA follows: TGTGCCAGCAGCGTAGCCCAACCGGGACAGGGGACGGGAGATACGCAGTATTTT. Translation: CASSVAQPGQGTGDTQYF.

This clone has only a few counts. One base away lies a much larger clone, so this may be a sequencing read error. This chain links TRBV24-1 with TRBJ2-5, with 9 bases that match TRBD1. The germline V gene encodes CDR1 KGHDR and CDR2 SFDVKD. This CDR3 has 15 residues. The ends lost 4 bases at V and 6 bases at J; junction bases unmatched: 8. The CDR3 sequence: CATSETGTGSQTQYF. As DNA, the CDR3 is TGTGCCACCAGTGAGACCGGGACAGGGTCGCAGACCCAGTACTTC.

The chain links TRBV28 to TRBJ2-7; 9 nucleotides agree with TRBD1. V lost 0 bases to trimming and J lost 5 bases; unmatched junction nucleotides: 8. Germline CDR1 is MDHEN and CDR2 is SYDVKM. The CDR3 consists of 16 residues. The CDR3 here is CASSLWAGQGSDEQYF. The CDR3 DNA reads TGTGCCAGCAGTTTATGGGCGGGACAGGGCTCGGACGAGCAGTACTTC.

This clone occurred many times. V gene TRBV30 combines with J gene TRBJ2-3; a weak D match, TRBD2 (6 bases). The V gene lost 2 bases and the J gene lost 3 bases, with 15 bases spanning the gap. This CDR3 is built from 15 residues. CDR1 GTSNPN and CDR2 SVGIG come from the germline V gene (reference sequence). The CDR3 here is CAWSSRDSFTDTQYF. The CDR3 DNA sequence: TGTGCCTGGAGTAGTCGGGACTCCTTTACAGATACGCAGTATTTT.

This clone came up a few times. This chain connects TRBV5-6 to TRBJ2-7; the D gene is possibly TRBD1 (5 bases). CDR3 length: 14 residues. V was cut by 4 bases and J by 3 bases, with 14 bases left in between. Germline loops: CDR1 SGHDT, CDR2 YYEEEE. CDR3 nucleotides: TGTGCCAGCAGCCCCCAAACGACAGACTACGAGCAGTACTTC. As protein: CASSPQTTDYEQYF.

With regard to this clone: Germline and junction disagree at one end, which may indicate a read error. CDR3 sequence (DNA): TGCAGTGCTCCCCGTCCGAGCATAGATACGCAGTATTTT. It translates to CSAPRPSIDTQYF. The chain combines TRBV20-1 with TRBJ2-3; D gene uncertain. This CDR3 comprises 13 residues. Germline V gene lookup returns CDR1 DFQATT and CDR2 SNEGSKA (reference sequence).

Within the sample, this clone is medium-sized. The chain recombines TRBV28 with TRBJ1-2; a possible D gene is TRBD1 (5 bases). This CDR3 contains 14 residues. V lost 4 bases and J lost 8, with 17 bases in between. Germline lookup yields CDR1 MDHEN and CDR2 SYDVKM. The CDR3 DNA follows: TGTGCCAGCAGTTCCGGGGCCCTAAGCAAGGGCTACACCTTC. Translating gives CASSSGALSKGYTF.

As to this clone: A single base separates this from a much larger clone, so it may be a read error. This sequence joins TRBV6-1 and TRBJ1-5; D ambiguous. V dropped 3 bases and J dropped 2 bases, with 8 bases sitting between them. This CDR3 spans 14 amino acids. Germline assignment: CDR1 MNHNS and CDR2 SASEGT. DNA for the CDR3: TGTGCCAGCAGTGACTTCGCGGGCAATCAGCCCCAGCATTTT. As protein: CASSDFAGNQPQHF.

This clone was seen at least ten times. The rearrangement joins TRBV20-1 to TRBJ1-1; D gene unclear. The V end lost 6 bases, the J end lost 7 bases, and 9 bases lay between the germline ends. The CDR3 is 10 amino acids. Germline V gives CDR1 DFQATT, CDR2 SNEGSKA (reference sequence). CDR3 DNA sequence: TGCAGTGCCAGTACCAATGAAGCTTTCTTT. Its protein product is CSASTNEAFF.

This clone showed up just once. CDR3 region: CAWSHPGGANYGYTF. For the CDR3, the DNA is TGTGCCTGGAGTCACCCGGGGGGGGCTAACTATGGCTACACCTTC. V and J are TRBV30 and TRBJ1-2, with D perhaps TRBD1 (5 bases). The V gene's germline CDR1 is GTSNPN and CDR2 SVGIG (reference sequence). This CDR3 spans 15 amino acids. V lost 2 bases and J 0 bases, leaving 13 bases between the germline ends.

This clone was recorded many times. The rearrangement links TRBV12-3 or TRBV12-4 to TRBJ2-5; D uncertain. V was cut by 5 bases and J by 4 bases, with 20 bases left in between. The CDR3 has 16 residues. The CDR3 here is CASSAKGFRSRETQYF. CDR3 nucleotide sequence: TGTGCCAGCAGTGCCAAGGGCTTCCGATCTCGAGAGACCCAGTACTTC.

This clone qualifies as medium-sized. The chain has TRBV28 and TRBJ1-2, with TRBD1 matching 10 bases. The junction had 5 bases not matched to a gene; V was cut back by 0 bases and J by 7 bases. Looked up from germline, CDR1 is MDHEN and CDR2 is SYDVKM. The CDR3 sequence is 15 residues long. CDR3 in amino acids: CASSLWAGQGTGYTF. The CDR3 DNA follows: TGTGCCAGCAGTTTATGGGCGGGACAGGGGACTGGCTACACCTTC.

This clone has more than one count but fewer than ten. This may stem from a read error, because a much larger clone lies one nucleotide away. This chain joins TRBV5-1 and TRBJ2-7; 7 nucleotides agree with TRBD2. The germline V gene encodes CDR1 SGHRS and CDR2 YFSETQ. After removal of 2 bases from V and 3 bases from J, the junction contained 11 bases not matched to a gene. CDR3 length equals 16 residues. Written as DNA, the CDR3 is TGCGCCAGCAGCTTCTATTCTATGCGGGAGATCTACGAGCAGTACTTC. Translation: CASSFYSMREIYEQYF.

This chain joins TRBV10-3 and TRBJ1-6, with 9 bases matching TRBD1. J gave up 7 bases and V 10 bases, and 8 bases lay outside the gene matches. CDR3 length: 14 amino acids. CDR1 and CDR2 (germline): ENHRY, SYGVKD. The CDR3 DNA sequence: TGTGCCACCGAAATGGGACAGGGAAATTCACCCCTCCACTTT. Its translation: CATEMGQGNSPLHF.